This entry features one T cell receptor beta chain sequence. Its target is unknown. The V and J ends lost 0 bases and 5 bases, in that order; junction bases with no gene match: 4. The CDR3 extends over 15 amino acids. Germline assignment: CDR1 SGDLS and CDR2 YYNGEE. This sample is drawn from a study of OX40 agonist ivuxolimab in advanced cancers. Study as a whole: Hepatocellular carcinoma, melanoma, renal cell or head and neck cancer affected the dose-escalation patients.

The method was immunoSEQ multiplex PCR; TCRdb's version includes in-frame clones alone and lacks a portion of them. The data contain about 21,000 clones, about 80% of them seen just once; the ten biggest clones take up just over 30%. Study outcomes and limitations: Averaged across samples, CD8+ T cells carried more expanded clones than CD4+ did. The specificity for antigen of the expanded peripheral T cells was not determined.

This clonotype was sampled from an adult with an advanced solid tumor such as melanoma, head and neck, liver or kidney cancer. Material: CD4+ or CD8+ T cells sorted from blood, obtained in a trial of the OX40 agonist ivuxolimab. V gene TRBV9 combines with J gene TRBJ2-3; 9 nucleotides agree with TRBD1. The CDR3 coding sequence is TGTGCCAGCAGCGTAGGGACAGGGGCGGGAGATACGCAGTATTTT. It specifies CASSVGTGAGDTQYF.